This TCR beta chain stems from a study of tumor-infiltrating T cells and Merkel cell polyomavirus. Study context: CD8+ T cells recognized the Merkel cell polyomavirus KLL epitope.

The repertoire was sequenced with immunoSEQ multiplex PCR; TCRdb's copy has only in-frame clones and lacks some. The sample lists about 3,000 clones; 84% were seen once. Immunohistochemistry showed robust Merkel cell polyomavirus Large T antigen staining in every patient's tumor. This clonotype was sampled from a man in his fifties with Merkel cell carcinoma. The specimen sequenced was tumor tissue.

CDR3 in amino acids: CASSLYGGANTGELFF. DNA of the CDR3: TGTGCCAGCAGCTTGTACGGGGGAGCAAACACCGGGGAGCTGTTTTTT. The rearrangement uses TRBV7-9 and TRBJ2-2; possibly TRBD2 for D (6 bases). The V end lost 3 bases, the J end lost 2 bases, and 13 bases lay between the germline ends. The CDR3 covers 16 residues. Germline CDR1 SEHNR, CDR2 FQNEAQ (reference sequence).